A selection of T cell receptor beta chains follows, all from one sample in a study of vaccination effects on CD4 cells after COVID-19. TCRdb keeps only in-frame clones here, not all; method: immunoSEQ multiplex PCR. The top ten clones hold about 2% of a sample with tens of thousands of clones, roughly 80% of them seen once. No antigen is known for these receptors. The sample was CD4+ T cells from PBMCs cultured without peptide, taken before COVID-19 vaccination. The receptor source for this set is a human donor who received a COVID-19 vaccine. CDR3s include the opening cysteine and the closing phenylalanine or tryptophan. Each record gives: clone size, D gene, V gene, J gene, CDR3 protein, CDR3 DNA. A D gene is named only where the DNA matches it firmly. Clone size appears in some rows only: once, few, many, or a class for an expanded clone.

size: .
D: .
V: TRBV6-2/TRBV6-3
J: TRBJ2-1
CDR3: CASSRPLANEQFF
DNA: TGTGCCAGCAGTCGCCCTCTTGCGAATGAGCAGTTCTTC

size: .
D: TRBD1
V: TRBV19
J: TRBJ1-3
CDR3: CASGQGATGNTIYF
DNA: TGTGCCAGTGGTCAGGGGGCAACTGGAAACACCATATATTTT

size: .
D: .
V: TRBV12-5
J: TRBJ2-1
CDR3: CASGLAYNEQFF
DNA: TGTGCTAGTGGTCTCGCCTACAATGAGCAGTTCTTC

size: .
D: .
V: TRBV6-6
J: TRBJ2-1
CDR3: CASSYQQGWNEQFF
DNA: TGTGCCAGCAGTTACCAACAGGGTTGGAATGAGCAGTTCTTC

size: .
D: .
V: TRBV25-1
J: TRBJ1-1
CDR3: CASSSHTEAFF
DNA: TGTGCCAGCAGTAGCCATACTGAAGCTTTCTTT

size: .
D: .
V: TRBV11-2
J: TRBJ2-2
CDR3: CASSPGRAGELFF
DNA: TGTGCCAGCAGCCCCGGGCGAGCTGGGGAGCTGTTTTTT

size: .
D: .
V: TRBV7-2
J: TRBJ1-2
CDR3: CASSLSHNYGYTF
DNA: TGTGCCAGCAGCTTATCGCACAACTATGGCTACACCTTC

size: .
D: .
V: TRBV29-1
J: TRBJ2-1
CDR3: CSVDLGHRVYNEQFF
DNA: TGCAGCGTTGACCTTGGACACCGAGTCTACAATGAGCAGTTCTTC

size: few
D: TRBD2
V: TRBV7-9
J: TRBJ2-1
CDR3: CASSLAMTSGAYNEQFF
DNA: TGTGCCAGCAGCTTGGCGATGACTAGCGGGGCCTACAATGAGCAGTTCTTC

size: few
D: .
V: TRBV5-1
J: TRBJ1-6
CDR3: CASSPDGTGNSPLHF
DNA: TGCGCCAGCAGCCCGGACGGGACTGGTAATTCACCCCTCCACTTT

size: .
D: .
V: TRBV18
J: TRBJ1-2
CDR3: CASSGVGVAGYTF
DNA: TGTGCCAGCTCGGGGGTCGGGGTGGCTGGCTACACCTTC

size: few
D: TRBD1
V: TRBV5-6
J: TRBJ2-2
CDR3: CASSNRGRGTGELFF
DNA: TGTGCCAGCAGCAACAGGGGGCGCGGCACCGGGGAGCTGTTTTTT

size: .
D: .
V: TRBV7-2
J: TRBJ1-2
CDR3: CASSFDGYGYTF
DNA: TGTGCCAGCAGCTTTGACGGCTATGGCTACACCTTC

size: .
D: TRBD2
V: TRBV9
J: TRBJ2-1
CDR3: CASSFSGLVKGSAEQFF
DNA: TGTGCCAGCAGCTTCTCGGGACTAGTGAAAGGTAGCGCTGAGCAGTTCTTC

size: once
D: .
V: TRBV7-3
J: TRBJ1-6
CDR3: CASSFVGPGGGSPLHF
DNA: TGTGCCAGCAGCTTCGTCGGCCCCGGGGGTGGTTCACCCCTCCACTTT

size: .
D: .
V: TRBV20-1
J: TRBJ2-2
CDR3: CSASWFYTGELFF
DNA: TGCAGTGCTAGTTGGTTTTACACCGGGGAGCTGTTTTTT

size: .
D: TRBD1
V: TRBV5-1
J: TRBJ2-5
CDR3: CASSHAGGQETQYF
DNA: TGCGCCAGCAGCCATGCAGGGGGACAAGAGACCCAGTACTTC

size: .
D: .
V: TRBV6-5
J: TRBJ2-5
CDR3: CAEGGGDLGTQYF
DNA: TGTGCCGAGGGGGGGGGCGATCTCGGGACCCAGTACTTC

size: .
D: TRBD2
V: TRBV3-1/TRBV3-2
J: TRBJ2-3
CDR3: CASSPTSADTQYF
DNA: TGTGCCAGCAGTCCCACTAGCGCAGATACGCAGTATTTT

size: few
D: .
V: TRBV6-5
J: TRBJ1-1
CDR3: CASSSEQPGTEAFF
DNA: TGTGCCAGCAGTTCGGAACAGCCCGGAACTGAAGCTTTCTTT

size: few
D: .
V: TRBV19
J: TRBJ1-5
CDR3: CASSQRVPGDSNQPQHF
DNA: TGTGCCAGTAGCCAAAGAGTTCCAGGGGATAGCAATCAGCCCCAGCATTTT